The present TCR beta chain was sequenced within a study of shared clonotypes between healthy human individuals (dated by TCRdb to the early 2020s). The study in broad terms: The cohort included three men and a couple of women between 18 and 49 years of age. Libraries were prepared and TCR repertoires were sequenced by different laboratories using diverse techniques, in order to increase sequencing depth and limit assay-specific biases. The study deeply sequenced blood TCR repertoires of several healthy adults to estimate repertoire size and the extent of clonotype sharing between individuals. For each donor, three plates each were used for CD4 naive and CD4 memory, two plates were used for CD8 naive, and one plate was used for CD8 memory. Leukapheresis yielded between about 0.9 and 10 billion PBMCs per donor. Results the study describes overall, beyond this receptor: Based on pairwise subsampling, the degree of clonotype sharing among donors was expected to be affected by sequencing depth. About 4.5% of naive CD4, around 4% of naive CD8, roughly 2.4% of memory CD4, and approximately 0.39% of memory CD8 clonotypes were shared across several donors. Sampling was limited to blood, and TCR repertoires in tissue likely differ from TCR repertoires in blood. Clonotypes shared by all four sorted-subset donors showed higher generation probabilities than non-shared clonotypes. Naive subsets generally had larger estimated clonotype richness than memory subsets. Rarefaction of sorted-subset datasets indicated incomplete sequencing despite the large sequencing depth. Because the study included only a small number of donors, the genetic and exposure-history diversity represented was limited.

Using the deep immunoSEQ assay, multiplex PCR amplified TCR CDR3 regions from genomic DNA. Genomic DNA extracted from each cell subset was distributed evenly over all wells of several immunoSEQ 96-well plates, and each plate served as one replicate. For sorted subsets, each replicate PCR was loaded with about 0.2 ug genomic DNA, equivalent to approximately 27,000 T cell genomes. Purified libraries were quantified with a Qubit 3.0 fluorometer, sized on a Bioanalyzer 2100, and re-quantified with the KAPA Library Quantification kit. Every immunoSEQ 96-well plate was sequenced on a separate single-read 150-cycle Illumina NextSeq 550 flow cell. As for how the authors treated the data: Because the immunoSEQ output included only junctional sequences and no quality scores, the filtering could not be the same as the filtering used for full-length reads. To assign V/J genes and CDR3, sequences were annotated against IMGT germline references using PyIR, a Python wrapper for IgBLAST v1.9. Any read was removed if the V/J assignment was weak (E-value above 1e-6), the CDR3 was missing, or the read contained stop codons, out-of-frame junctions, or ambiguous translated residues. V3J clonotypes were defined as sequences sharing the same inferred V gene, J gene, and CDR3 amino acid sequence. To compute the percentage overlap between repertoires, the number of shared unique clonotypes was divided by the size of the smaller repertoire. Three approaches were used to assess repertoire richness: RTK rarefaction, the Chao1 estimator, and Recon v2.1 estimates of unobserved clonotypes. OLGA was used to compute generation probabilities for all TCRbeta clonotypes that the gDNA method yielded from a few donors. Drawn from immuneACCESS, this table holds only the in-frame rearrangements with V and J called that TCRdb kept. Clones are partly lost; checked studies trace under half to an unresolved V gene and leave the rest unexplained. V, J and clone size reflect that table, while D and trimming were determined from the DNA. Across this sample there are under 2.5 million clones, with 85% to 95% seen only once. The ten top clones hold more than 0.35% of the sample.

The CDR3, from cysteine to phenylalanine, totals 13 residues. Left in the record is the CDR3 DNA by itself, 39 bases read in frame from the first base. Deletion took 0 bases off V and 1 base off J, with a span of 3 bases between the germline ends. In the germline V gene, CDR1 corresponds to SGHTA and CDR2 to FQGTGA. Note on this clone: This receptor's antigen is unknown. There are no base qualities to consult, and no much larger clone falls within one base. Other nucleotide sequences from this sample produce the same CDR3.

Healthy HIV-negative adults with no recently reported acute infections or vaccinations were included as donors. Only Caucasian adults living in Nashville, Tennessee, USA were represented among the donors. CD4+ T cells were enriched by magnetic negative selection, after which naive cells were positively selected on CD45RA and the negative fraction was taken as the memory subset. After blood collection by leukapheresis, PBMCs were isolated using Ficoll-Histopaque density gradient centrifugation and then cryopreserved in the vapor phase of liquid nitrogen. Analytical flow cytometry was used to check the purity and quantity of each magnetically sorted T cell population. Genomic DNA was isolated from each sorted fraction and quantified by UV absorbance on a Nanodrop 2000c.

The TCR originated in a man aged 18-30 years in good health. Some clones in this sample may be carry-over from other donors' samples. Sequenced material: naive CD4+ T cells from PBMCs. The cell subset or site label of this sample denotes: CD45RA+ positively selected. Recombination linked TRBV7-3 to TRBJ1-1, with the D gene not clear enough to name. The nucleotides read TGTGCCAGCAGCTTAACCGCGAACACTGAAGCTTTCTTT. It codes for CASSLTANTEAFF. Full variable domain (CDR3 extended with the reference TRBV7-3 and TRBJ1-1 proteins): GAGVSQTPSNKVTEKGKYVELRCDPISGHTALYWYRQSLGQGPEFLIYFQGTGAADDSGLPNDRFFAVRPEGSVSTLKIQRTERGDSAVYLCASSLTANTEAFFGQGTRLTVV.